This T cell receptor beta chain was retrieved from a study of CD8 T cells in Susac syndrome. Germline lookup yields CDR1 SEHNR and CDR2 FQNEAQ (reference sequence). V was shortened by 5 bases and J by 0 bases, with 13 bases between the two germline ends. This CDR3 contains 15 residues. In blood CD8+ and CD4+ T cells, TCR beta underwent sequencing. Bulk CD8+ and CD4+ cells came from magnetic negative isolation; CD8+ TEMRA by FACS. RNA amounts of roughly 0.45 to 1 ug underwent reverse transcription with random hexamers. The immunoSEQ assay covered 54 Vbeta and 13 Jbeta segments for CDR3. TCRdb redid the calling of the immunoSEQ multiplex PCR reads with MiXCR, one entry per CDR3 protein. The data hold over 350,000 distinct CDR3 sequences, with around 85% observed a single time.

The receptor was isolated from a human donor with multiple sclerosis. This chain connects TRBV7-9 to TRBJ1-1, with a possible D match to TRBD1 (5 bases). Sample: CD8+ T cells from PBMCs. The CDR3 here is CASSTSDRLNTEAFF. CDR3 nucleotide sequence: TGTGCCAGCAGCACTTCCGACAGACTGAACACTGAAGCTTTCTTT.